Following are 20 T cell receptor beta chains from one sample sequenced in a study of blood T cell repertoires in COVID-19. Data came from immunoSEQ multiplex PCR; TCRdb stores just in-frame clones and leaves some out. The repertoire consists of 170,000 or so clones, with approximately 90% occurring once and the leading ten covering about 1.9%. Sequenced: peripheral blood. These receptors came from a man aged 18 to 29 who had recovered from COVID-19.

The count of this clone is one. This chain uses TRBV25-1 with TRBJ2-1; 7 nucleotides agree with TRBD2. In germline, CDR1 is MGHDK, CDR2 SYGVNS. The CDR3 loop spans 15 amino acids. V shed 2 bases and J 5 bases; nucleotides not matched to a gene: 6. The DNA for the CDR3 is TGTGCCAGCAGTGAAGCGGGACTAACTAACAATGAGCAGTTCTTC. As protein: CASSEAGLTNNEQFF.

The V call is TRBV28, the J call TRBJ1-1; 8 bases fit TRBD1. The germline CDR1 and CDR2 sequences are MDHEN and SYDVKM. V gave up 5 bases and J gave up 5 bases; unmatched junction bases: 4. The CDR3 covers 13 residues. The CDR3 sequence: CASSPDRATEAFF. CDR3 coding DNA: TGTGCCAGCAGTCCGGACAGGGCGACTGAAGCTTTCTTT.

This clone was seen a single time. J is TRBJ2-1 and V is TRBV7-3, with D perhaps TRBD1 (6 bases). Germline loops: CDR1 SGHTA, CDR2 FQGTGA. The germline V and J ends were trimmed by 5 bases and 5 bases, with 13 bases remaining between them. The CDR3 consists of 14 residues. The CDR3 bases are TGTGCCAGCAGCGCTTGGACAGACAACAATGAGCAGTTCTTC. It specifies CASSAWTDNNEQFF.

The chain carries TRBV29-1 and TRBJ2-3, with a weak D call TRBD1 (6 bases). The CDR3 spans 14 residues. The germline CDR1 and CDR2 sequences are SQVTM and ANQGSEA. The V and J ends lost 8 bases and 2 bases respectively, with 17 bases between them. DNA for the CDR3: TGCAGCCACAACAGGGTCGGTCTCACAGATACGCAGTATTTT. Protein sequence: CSHNRVGLTDTQYF.

The rearrangement joins TRBV7-9 to TRBJ2-3, with D uncertain. The CDR3 length is 15 residues. Germline lookup yields CDR1 SEHNR and CDR2 FQNEAQ (reference sequence). Trimming removed 5 bases at V and 0 bases at J, with 12 bases between. The CDR3 coding sequence is TGTGCCAGCAGCATTAGTCAGACTAGCACAGATACGCAGTATTTT. This sequence encodes CASSISQTSTDTQYF.

J is TRBJ1-2 and V is TRBV19; 8 bases are shared with TRBD1. Germline V gene sequence: CDR1 LNHDA, CDR2 SQIVND (reference sequence). The CDR3 consists of 15 residues. The junction had 12 bases not matched to a gene; V was cut back by 4 bases and J by 8 bases. The CDR3: CASSTNAGQVNGYTF. The CDR3 DNA follows: TGTGCCAGTAGTACCAACGCGGGACAGGTAAACGGCTACACCTTC. The whole variable domain, remainder taken from reference TRBV19 and TRBJ1-2, is DGGITQSPKYLFRKEGQNVTLSCEQNLNHDAMYWYRQDPGQGLRLIYYSQIVNDFQKGDIAEGYSVSREKKESFPLTVTSAQKNPTAFYLCASSTNAGQVNGYTFGSGTRLTVV.

The V and J genes are TRBV4-1 and TRBJ1-1, with TRBD1 as a possible D gene (6 bases). The germline gives CDR1 MGHRA, CDR2 YSYEKL. Trimming pared 1 base from V and 0 bases from J, leaving 12 bases between. This CDR3 contains 16 residues. CDR3 loop: CASSQGGQQMNTEAFF. The CDR3 region has the DNA TGCGCCAGCAGCCAAGGCGGACAGCAGATGAACACTGAAGCTTTCTTT.

This chain uses TRBV2 with TRBJ2-1; unclear D gene. The CDR3 runs 10 residues. Trimming took 4 bases from V and 7 from J, leaving 2 bases between them. Looked up from germline, CDR1 is SNHLY and CDR2 is FYNNEI. CDR3 loop: CASSVNEQFF. For the CDR3, the DNA is TGTGCCAGCAGTGTAAATGAGCAGTTCTTC.

The rearrangement uses TRBV6-2 or TRBV6-3 and TRBJ1-1, with no clear D. V shed 3 bases and J shed 9 bases, with 11 bases lying between them. The germline CDR1 and CDR2 sequences are MNHEY and SVGEGT. This CDR3 region has 12 residues. CDR3: CASSYRQAKAFF. The CDR3 DNA follows: TGTGCCAGCAGTTATCGGCAGGCCAAAGCTTTCTTT.

In its sample, this clone was seen once. This chain connects TRBV6-4 to TRBJ1-1; D remains unclear. The CDR3 runs 14 residues. Germline V CDR1 and CDR2: MRHNA, SNTAGT. V was pared by 5 bases and J by 1 base, with 11 bases between. The DNA of the CDR3 is TGTGCCAGCAGTTTAAGCCCAGGGAACACTGAAGCTTTCTTT. Its translation is CASSLSPGNTEAFF.

This chain uses TRBV3-1 (or the pseudogene TRBV3-2) with TRBJ1-1; D unresolved. V was trimmed by 1 base and J by 10 bases, leaving 13 bases between them. CDR1 is LGHDT, CDR2 YNNKEL, per germline (reference sequence). The CDR3 sequence is 13 residues long. CDR3 DNA: TGTGCCAGCAGCCAAGGAAGTAACGCGGGAGCTTTCTTT. It translates to CASSQGSNAGAFF.

This sequence joins TRBV6-5 and TRBJ1-3, with unresolved D. V was shortened by 7 bases and J by 8 bases, with 9 bases between the two germline ends. From germline, CDR1 is MNHEY and CDR2 SVGAGI. The CDR3 runs to 11 residues. Written as DNA, the CDR3 is TGTGCCAGCAATTCGGGATACACCATATATTTT. This translates into CASNSGYTIYF.

The rearrangement uses TRBV5-1 and TRBJ1-2, with 8 bases fitting TRBD1. Losses at the gene ends were 4 bases for V and 6 bases for J; bases not matched to a gene: 2. Germline values: CDR1 SGHRS, CDR2 YFSETQ. The CDR3 loop spans 12 amino acids. CDR3 DNA sequence: TGCGCCAGCAGCCCACAGGGGGATGGCTACACCTTC. It is translated as CASSPQGDGYTF.

The chain joins TRBV5-5 to TRBJ2-2; tentative D call: TRBD2 (6 bases). CDR3 length: 15 residues. The V end was cut by 3 bases, the J end by 5 bases, with 14 bases between. Germline CDR1 SGHKS, CDR2 YYEKEE (reference sequence). Here the CDR3 reads CASSSGGTLTGELFF. The CDR3 DNA is TGTGCCAGCAGCTCTGGAGGGACTTTGACCGGGGAGCTGTTTTTT.

The V call is TRBV7-2, the J call TRBJ1-5, with D hard to call. The CDR3 is made up of 16 amino acids. Germline V gene lookup returns CDR1 SGHTA and CDR2 FQGNSA. V was trimmed by 3 bases and J by 0 bases, leaving 12 bases between them. Here the CDR3 DNA reads TGTGCCAGCAGCTTCGGAGAGCCTTATAGCAATCAGCCCCAGCATTTT. Amino acid sequence: CASSFGEPYSNQPQHF. The complete variable domain, with remaining parts taken from reference TRBV7-2 and TRBJ1-5, reads GAGVSQSPSNKVTEKGKDVELRCDPISGHTALYWYRQSLGQGLEFLIYFQGNSAPDKSGLPSDRFSAERTGGSVSTLTIQRTQQEDSAVYLCASSFGEPYSNQPQHFGDGTRLSIL.

This rearrangement joins TRBV9 to TRBJ1-6; D is possibly TRBD1 (6 bases). This CDR3 has 16 residues. V was clipped by 3 bases and J by 4 bases, with 14 bases between them. Germline assignment: CDR1 SGDLS and CDR2 YYNGEE. This CDR3 is CASSGYRAGYNSPLHF. CDR3 DNA sequence: TGTGCCAGCAGCGGATACAGGGCAGGTTATAATTCACCCCTCCACTTT.

V gene TRBV7-9 combines with J gene TRBJ1-2; TRBD1 aligns across 9 bases. The junction had 12 bases not matched to a gene; V was cut back by 3 bases and J by 7 bases. Germline assignment: CDR1 SEHNR and CDR2 FQNEAQ (reference sequence). CDR3 length: 16 amino acids. CDR3: CASSFTPIQGAFGYTF. The CDR3 nucleotides are TGTGCCAGCAGCTTCACCCCTATACAGGGGGCGTTTGGCTACACCTTC.

The rearrangement uses TRBV6-5 and TRBJ1-2; D is undetermined. This CDR3 is 15 amino acids long. Between the trimmed V and J ends, which lost 6 bases and 3 bases, there was a span of 17 bases. Germline assignment: CDR1 MNHEY and CDR2 SVGAGI. CDR3 DNA sequence: TGTGCCAGCAGCTTCCGGCGGTCGGAGGACTATGGCTACACCTTC. Its translation is CASSFRRSEDYGYTF.

This chain uses TRBV7-2 with TRBJ1-1; no clear D. The CDR3 loop spans 16 amino acids. The V gene's germline CDR1 is SGHTA and CDR2 FQGNSA. Trimming removed 7 bases at V and 1 base at J, with 19 bases between. Here the CDR3 DNA reads TGTGCCAGCACATATGCGGGGAGCGTGGGGAACACTGAAGCTTTCTTT. It encodes CASTYAGSVGNTEAFF.

The CDR3 coding sequence is TGTGCCAGTACCTATTCCCCCGGAAGGAGTGAGCAGTTCTTC. Encoded protein: CASTYSPGRSEQFF. The chain employs TRBV28 and TRBJ2-1; D call uncertain. This CDR3 contains 14 residues. The V gene lost 9 bases and the J gene lost 9 bases, with 21 bases spanning the gap. Germline-derived CDR1 and CDR2 are MDHEN and SYDVKM.